The 13 T cell receptor beta chains reported below all come from one sample, sequenced in a study of shared clonotypes between healthy human individuals. TCRdb keeps only in-frame clones here, not all; method: immunoSEQ multiplex PCR. This table has 1.5 million to 2.5 million clones, 85% to 95% appearing once. Naive CD8 cells, CD45RO-negative and positively selected for CCR7, excluded terminally differentiated effector memory CD45RA+ cells. Input material: naive CD8+ T cells sorted from blood. Source of these receptors: a young man in good health.

The CDR3 spells CASSQSSSGSYNEQFF. As DNA, the CDR3 is TGCGCCAGCAGCCAATCCAGTTCAGGGTCCTACAATGAGCAGTTCTTC. This rearrangement joins TRBV4-3 to TRBJ2-1, with D possibly being TRBD1 (5 bases). The CDR3 is 16 residues long. V lost 2 bases, J lost 1 base, and 12 bases lay in between. Germline lookup yields CDR1 LGHNA and CDR2 YSLEER.

Notes on this clone: The junction shows a germline mismatch at one end, possibly a read error. This rearrangement joins TRBV4-1 to TRBJ2-7; 15 bases agree with TRBD2. This CDR3 region has 15 residues. Germline V gene data show CDR1 as MGHRA and CDR2 as YSYEKL. For the CDR3, the DNA is TGCGCCAGCAGCCAAGAGGGACTAGCGGGAGGCGGTGTGGACTTC. It codes for CASSQEGLAGGGVDF.

This chain uses TRBV28 with TRBJ2-7; D gene ambiguous. Per the germline V gene, CDR1 is MDHEN and CDR2 is SYDVKM. This CDR3 has 11 residues. Trimming pared 6 bases from V and 6 bases from J, leaving 9 bases between. CDR3 nucleotide sequence: TGTGCCAGCAGACCCTCGAGCGAGCAGTACTTC. Translation gives CASRPSSEQYF.

Here the CDR3 reads CASSQDWMTGQGYTF. The CDR3 region has the DNA TGTGCCAGCAGCCAAGATTGGATGACGGGGCAGGGCTACACCTTC. The J gene is TRBJ1-2, the V gene TRBV14, with D perhaps matching TRBD1 (5 bases). There are 15 residues in the CDR3. The germline gives CDR1 SGHDN, CDR2 FVKESK. With 0 bases removed from V and 8 bases from J, the gap between germline ends came to 16 bases.

This clone was picked up one time. The V and J genes are TRBV18 and TRBJ2-1; 7 nucleotides agree with TRBD2. This CDR3 is 15 amino acids long. The V gene end was trimmed by 3 bases and the J gene end by 0 bases; junction bases not matched to a gene: 2. Germline V lookup: CDR1 KGHSH, CDR2 LQKENI. The CDR3 DNA reads TGTGCCAGCTCACCGGCGGGAGACTCCTACAATGAGCAGTTCTTC. This translates into CASSPAGDSYNEQFF.

The CDR3 nucleotides are TGTGCCAGCCATATATGGACAGAGTCTGAGCAGTTCTTC. Encoded protein: CASHIWTESEQFF. The rearrangement links TRBV6-1 to TRBJ2-1; tentatively, D is TRBD1 (6 bases). The CDR3 runs to 13 residues. Germline V gives CDR1 MNHNS, CDR2 SASEGT. V lost 8 bases, J lost 9 bases, and 17 bases lay in between.

This chain links TRBV6-5 with TRBJ1-1; no reliable D call. CDR3 size: 13 residues. Trimming cost V 7 bases and J 8 bases, with 17 bases left between them. Germline values: CDR1 MNHEY, CDR2 SVGAGI. CDR3 in DNA: TGTGCCAGCACCCTTGGGCCAGGAGAGGAAGCTTTCTTT. Residues: CASTLGPGEEAFF.

As for this clone: Distinct nucleotide sequences in the sample also encode this CDR3. V is TRBV6-5 and J is TRBJ2-7; D possibly corresponds to TRBD2 (7 bases). CDR1 is MNHEY and CDR2 is SVGAGI in the germline V gene. V shed 2 bases and J shed 3 bases, with 11 bases lying between them. This CDR3 region has 14 residues. The CDR3 DNA is TGTGCCAGCAGTTACGGCGGGGGCTTCTACGAGCAGTACTTC. This encodes CASSYGGGFYEQYF.

The genes are TRBV6-1 and TRBJ2-5; 12 bases are a match to TRBD2. The CDR3 has 15 residues. Trimming cost V 2 bases and J 4 bases; bases outside gene matches: 2. Germline CDR1 MNHNS, CDR2 SASEGT. This CDR3 reads CASSEPSGRGETQYF. The CDR3 DNA sequence: TGTGCCAGCAGTGAACCTAGCGGGAGGGGAGAGACCCAGTACTTC.

The chain uses TRBV13 and TRBJ2-7, with TRBD2 matching 8 bases. The ends lost 5 bases at V and 4 bases at J; junction bases unmatched: 22. The CDR3 contains 19 residues. Germline V gene sequence: CDR1 PRHDT, CDR2 FYEKMQ (reference sequence). CDR3 in DNA: TGTGCCAGCAGCCGGCGAGCGGGGGTAGATGTCGCCTTTGAGTACGAGCAGTACTTC. It is translated as CASSRRAGVDVAFEYEQYF.

V is TRBV14 and J is TRBJ1-1; D ambiguous. The length of the CDR3 is 13 residues. The germline V and J ends were trimmed by 1 base and 3 bases, with 6 bases remaining between them. Germline assignment: CDR1 SGHDN and CDR2 FVKESK. CDR3 sequence: CASSQVSYTEAFF. The CDR3 bases are TGTGCCAGCAGCCAAGTGAGTTACACTGAAGCTTTCTTT.

This chain joins TRBV19 and TRBJ1-2; no reliable D call. CDR3 length equals 13 residues. Germline V CDR1 and CDR2: LNHDA, SQIVND (reference sequence). V was trimmed by 0 bases and J by 6 bases, leaving 8 bases between them. The CDR3 DNA reads TGTGCCAGTAGTATAGAGTGGGGTCATGGCTACACCTTC. Translated: CASSIEWGHGYTF.

The gene calls are TRBV6-5 and TRBJ2-1, with a possible D match to TRBD1 (5 bases). V lost 5 bases and J lost 7, with 15 bases in between. Germline V gives CDR1 MNHEY, CDR2 SVGAGI. CDR3 length: 14 residues. CDR3 bases: TGTGCCAGCAGTGCACAGGTACCCGAGAATGAGCAGTTCTTC. It is translated as CASSAQVPENEQFF.